Given below is one T cell receptor (beta chain) in context. What antigen it recognizes has not been identified. No quality values exist for individual bases; no much larger clone is one base distant. Here V drops 5 bases and J drops 0 bases, and the junction holds 22 bases not matched to any gene. Including the terminal cysteine and phenylalanine, the CDR3 comprises 21 residues. The only DNA kept is the CDR3, 63 bases in frame from the first base. CDR1 and CDR2, looked up from the germline V gene, are ENHRY and SYGVKD. TCRbeta CDR3 regions were amplified from genomic DNA by means of the immunoSEQ Assay, a bias-controlled multiplex PCR. The authors processed their data as follows. Nucleated cell counts per sample were estimated from amplification of reference gene primers within the assay. Sequence reads were collapsed and filtered to measure the absolute abundance of every unique TCRbeta CDR3 rearrangement. For each sample, productive Simpson clonality was calculated as the square root of Simpson's diversity index over productive rearrangements. TCRdb provides this immuneACCESS table in a form limited to in-frame rearrangements. Some clones are lacking; in checked studies, under half of them reflect an unresolved V gene, and why the rest are absent is not known. D and trimming come from the DNA, and the V and J calls and clone size come from that table. The sample has about 120,000 clones on record, 80% to 90% of them singletons. The ten largest clones capture 12% of the sample.

The data derive from a study of blood T cell repertoires in COVID-19 (dated by TCRdb to about 2020). Concerning the study at large: Samples from collaborators originated in the United States, Italy and Spain and spanned both the acute and convalescent phases of COVID-19. The sample metadata nearly always contained a de-identified subject ID, COVID-19 status, age in years and sex. A freely available public database, intended as a resource for researchers studying the immune response to SARS-CoV-2, is where the repertoires were released. Where available, HLA class I and class II types were obtained from metadata supplied by the sample provider rather than from assay-based typing. Samples were obtained from the ongoing ImmuneRACE study (first 160 participants) and from about 1,300 subjects provided by 6 global collaborators. The prospective study material was composed of cDNA or gDNA derived from T cells, B-cell-depleted T cells, or PBMCs. Subjects who had been exposed to COVID-19, were actively infected with it, or had recovered from it provided the deeply sampled blood TCRbeta repertoires that made up the dataset.

Study-level results and caveats: The quantity of clinical and demographic metadata differed by source and by participant and was supplied without curation.

Collaborating institutions collected whole blood in K2EDTA tubes following their own protocols. Collaborator samples were shipped for TCRbeta analysis as frozen whole blood, isolated PBMCs, or DNA extracted from either sample type. The chain couples TRBV10-3 to TRBJ2-1; 7 central nucleotides agree with TRBD1. Sequenced input: peripheral blood. The TCR was taken from a human donor in a cohort sampled during active COVID-19. The CDR3 has the sequence CAISSGVGTAGPLGSYNEQFF. The DNA sequence is as follows: TGTGCCATCAGTTCCGGGGTAGGGACAGCCGGACCTCTAGGCTCCTACAATGAGCAGTTCTTC.